This T cell receptor beta chain was captured in a study of blood T cell repertoires in COVID-19. Overall study: T cells, B-cell-depleted T cells, or PBMCs provided the cDNA or gDNA that served as material.

The germline V and J ends were trimmed by 4 bases and 2 bases, with 14 bases remaining between them. Germline V gene data show CDR1 as LNHDA and CDR2 as SQIVND (reference sequence). The CDR3 covers 15 residues. As originally analysed: Estimation of nucleated cell counts was performed using reference gene primer amplification. The protocol was immunoSEQ multiplex PCR, while the TCRdb copy is restricted to in-frame clones and leaves out a portion. V, J and clone size derive from that table, while D and trimming were established from the DNA sequence. The top ten clones hold roughly 8.7% of a sample with roughly 190,000 clones, about 80% of them seen once.

V usage is TRBV19 and J usage is TRBJ1-2; a weak D match, TRBD1 (5 bases). What was sequenced was peripheral blood. The TCR sequence derives from a woman aged 45-59 years with active or convalescent COVID-19. The CDR3 region has the DNA TGTGCCAGTAGTAATTGGGGCGACAAAAACTATGGCTACACCTTC. Its protein product is CASSNWGDKNYGYTF. Full variable domain (missing parts from reference TRBV19 and TRBJ1-2): DGGITQSPKYLFRKEGQNVTLSCEQNLNHDAMYWYRQDPGQGLRLIYYSQIVNDFQKGDIAEGYSVSREKKESFPLTVTSAQKNPTAFYLCASSNWGDKNYGYTFGSGTRLTVV.